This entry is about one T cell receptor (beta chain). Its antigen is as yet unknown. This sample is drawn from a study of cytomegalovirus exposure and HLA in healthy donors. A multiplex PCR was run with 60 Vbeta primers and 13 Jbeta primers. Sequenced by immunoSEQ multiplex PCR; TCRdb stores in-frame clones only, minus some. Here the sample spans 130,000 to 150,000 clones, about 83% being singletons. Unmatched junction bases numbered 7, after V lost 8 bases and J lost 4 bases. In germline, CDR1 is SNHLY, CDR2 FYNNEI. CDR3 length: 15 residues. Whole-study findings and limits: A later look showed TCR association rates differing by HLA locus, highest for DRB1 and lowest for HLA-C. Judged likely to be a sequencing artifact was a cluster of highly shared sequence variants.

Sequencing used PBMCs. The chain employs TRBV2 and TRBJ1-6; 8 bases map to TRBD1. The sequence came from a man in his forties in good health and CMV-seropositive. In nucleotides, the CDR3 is TGTGCCAGCCATGACAGGGGCGAATATAATTCACCCCTCCACTTT. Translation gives CASHDRGEYNSPLHF.